Sequencing of this T cell receptor beta chain was carried out in a study of cytomegalovirus exposure and HLA in healthy donors. Whole-study findings and limits: That first-cohort TCR clusters tended to co-occur in the roughly 120 validation repertoires was found in a later analysis. Confirmation was obtained in vitro that three CMV-associated chains are specific for CMV antigens. As was reported, the classifier diagnosed cytomegalovirus status with high specificity and sensitivity.

TCRdb keeps only in-frame clones here, not all; method: immunoSEQ multiplex PCR. The sample has some 140,000 clones, roughly nine tenths seen once. CDR3 length equals 13 residues. The germline CDR1 and CDR2 sequences are SGHTA and FQGNSA. V was trimmed by 7 bases and J by 5 bases, leaving 11 bases between them. About this clone itself: Its antigen is unidentified.

This receptor was identified in a man aged 18 to 30 in good health and CMV-seronegative. The genes are TRBV7-2 and TRBJ2-2; the D gene is possibly TRBD2 (7 bases). Sequencing used PBMCs. CDR3 sequence: CASTGGRTGELFF. In nucleotides, the CDR3 is TGTGCCAGCACCGGGGGGCGAACCGGGGAGCTGTTTTTT.